This T cell receptor (beta chain) was identified during a study of a mutant IDH1 vaccine in newly diagnosed glioma (dated by TCRdb to the early 2020s). A note on the overall study: Vaccination began 4-6 weeks after radiotherapy alone, or alongside temozolomide cycles in the chemotherapy-containing groups. Of the roughly 34 treated patients, 62.5% were male and 37.5% were female, and a mean age of approximately 40 years was recorded. For exploratory analyses, 25 to 30 treated patients had longitudinal TCRB deep sequencing done wherever samples were available. Prior to enrollment, patients had been given standard therapy consisting of radiotherapy alone, temozolomide alone, or radiochemotherapy with temozolomide, with the combination given to most patients. The week-35 safety follow-up took place at visit V12, and the week-47 end of study took place at visit V13. Peripheral blood was drawn at six visits: V03 (baseline), V05, V07, V10, V12 and V13.

Here is what the overall study found, with its caveats: The authors noted that analyses of patient blood samples could not be reproduced because of sample limitations. Changes in the top peripheral T cell clonotypes picked up by TCRB sequencing did not appear to be linked to pseudoprogression. PBMC samples for TCRB deep sequencing were selected based on availability. Across multiple MHC alleles, vaccine-induced immune responses were seen in around 94% of patients.

Libraries were constructed by the immunoSEQ multiplex PCR assay. Rearranged TCR beta chain sequences were amplified with the hsTCRB Kit following the manufacturer's protocol. Sequencing of TCRB libraries was carried out on an Illumina MiSeq. Concerning the study's data processing: Demultiplexing, trimming and gene mapping were performed with the kit vendor's proprietary platform. TCRdb took over this immuneACCESS table, retaining in-frame rearrangements with V and J assigned. Such tables are incomplete; in checked studies, under half of the missing clones stem from an unresolved V gene, and the remainder is unexplained. Clone size and the V and J calls come from that table; the DNA yielded D and trimming. For this sample the table gives approximately 44,000 clones, of which around 78% were detected only once. The top ten constitute roughly an eighth of the sample. As to this clone: The clone's antigen remains unknown. No base quality values were provided; no much bigger clone lies one nucleotide off.

The time point label of this sample denotes: week 35, safety follow-up. Each vaccine dose was 300 ug of a 20-mer mutant IDH1 peptide in Montanide, given subcutaneously with topical imiquimod. Patients were given eight vaccinations, in weeks 1, 3, 5, 7, 11, 15, 19 and 23, which matched visits V03 through V10. Newly diagnosed WHO grade 3 or 4 IDH1-mutant astrocytomas showing loss of nuclear ATRX were present in the donors. The samples were drawn from NOA16, a multicentre, single-arm, open-label phase I trial in Germany that tested a mutant IDH1 peptide vaccine in humans for the first time. Genomic DNA for TCRB sequencing was isolated from EDTA blood with the DNeasy Blood and Tissue Kit. The sequence came from a man aged 40-49 years with glioma. Sequencing was performed on PBMCs, taken from a glioma patient whose treatment included an IDH1 peptide vaccine.

The CDR3 has the sequence CASSPEQYNSPLHF. DNA sequence: TGTGCCAGCAGCCCGGAACAGTATAATTCACCCCTCCACTTT. Recombination joined TRBV7-9 with TRBJ1-6, with the D gene not confidently named. CDR1 and CDR2, per the germline V gene (reference sequence), are SEHNR and FQNEAQ. The CDR3 has 14 amino acids, counting the end cysteine and phenylalanine. The read is trimmed to its CDR3 DNA, 42 bases read in frame from base 1. Trimming takes 5 bases from V and 4 bases from J, and the germline ends sit 9 bases apart.